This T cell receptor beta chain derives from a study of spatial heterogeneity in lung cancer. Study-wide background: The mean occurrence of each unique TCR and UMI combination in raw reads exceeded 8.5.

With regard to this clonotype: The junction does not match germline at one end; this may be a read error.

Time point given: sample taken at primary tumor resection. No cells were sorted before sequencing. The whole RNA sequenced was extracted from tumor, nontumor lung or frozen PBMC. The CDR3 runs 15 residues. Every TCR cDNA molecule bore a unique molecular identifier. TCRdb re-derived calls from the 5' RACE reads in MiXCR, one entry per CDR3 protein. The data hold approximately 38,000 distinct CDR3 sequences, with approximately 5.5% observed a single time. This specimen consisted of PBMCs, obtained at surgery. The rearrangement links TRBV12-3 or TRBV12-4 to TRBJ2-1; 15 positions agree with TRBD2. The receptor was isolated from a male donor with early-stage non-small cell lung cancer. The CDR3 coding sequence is TGTGCCAGCAGTTTAGGCGGGACTAGCGGGGGGTCTTTTCTCTTC. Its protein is CASSLGGTSGGSFLF.